This T cell receptor beta chain emerged from a study of OX40 agonist ivuxolimab in advanced cancers. Findings and limits, study-wide: Expanded peripheral T cells had an undetermined antigen specificity.

CDR1 is SGHVS, CDR2 FNYEAQ, per germline. This CDR3 spans 12 amino acids. V dropped 4 bases and J dropped 9 bases, with 7 bases sitting between them. Remarks on this clone: What it binds is unknown.

Method: immunoSEQ multiplex PCR; TCRdb's copy keeps in-frame clones and lacks some. The sample lists 55,000 to 75,000 clones, around four fifths occurring once. This specimen consisted of CD4+ or CD8+ T cells sorted from blood, obtained in a trial of the OX40 agonist ivuxolimab. The clonotype comes from an adult with an advanced solid tumor such as melanoma, head and neck, liver or kidney cancer. V usage is TRBV7-6 and J usage is TRBJ1-6; D is unclear. CDR3 coding DNA: TGTGCCAGCAGCTCAACGCGTTCACCCCTCCACTTT. This translates into CASSSTRSPLHF.